The rows below give T cell receptor beta chains drawn from one sample of a study of shared clonotypes between healthy human individuals. Assay used: immunoSEQ multiplex PCR; TCRdb lists only in-frame clones, some missing. The table shows some 980,000 clones, with 76% occurring only once. Specimen: memory CD4+ T cells sorted from blood. The source of these receptors is a man between 18 and 35 years old in good health. Both conserved end residues are part of each CDR3. The order of the fields is J gene, D gene, V gene, clone size, CDR3 DNA, CDR3 protein. A D gene is named only where the DNA matches it firmly. Size is omitted from some rows. Given values are once, few, many or a class for expanded clones.

TRBJ1-1 - TRBV5-1 - TGCGCCAGCAGATTGGCCCGGGGTAACACTGAAGCTTTCTTT CASRLARGNTEAFF
TRBJ2-5 - TRBV6-1 - TGTGCCAGCAGTGAAGCTTGGGGGACTGGGGAGACCCAGTACTTC CASSEAWGTGETQYF
TRBJ2-3 - TRBV2 - TGTGCCAGCAGTGAACGGGTCGGAGATACGCAGTATTTT CASSERVGDTQYF
TRBJ2-2 TRBD1 TRBV5-1 - TGCGCCAGCAGCTTGGTTCGACAGGGTACCGGGGAGCTGTTTTTT CASSLVRQGTGELFF
TRBJ2-2 TRBD2 TRBV7-2 - TGTGCCAGCAGCTTAGCGCCTAGCGGACCACCGAACACCGGGGAGCTGTTTTTT CASSLAPSGPPNTGELFF
TRBJ2-2 - TRBV11-3 - TGTGCCAGCAGCTTAGTGGCGGTGGGGACCGGGGAGCTGTTTTTT CASSLVAVGTGELFF
TRBJ2-7 - TRBV5-1 once TGCGCCAGCAGCATTACAGGGAACTCCTACGAGCAGTACTTC CASSITGNSYEQYF
TRBJ2-7 TRBD2 TRBV4-1 - TGCGCCAGCAGCCTCGGGACTAGCGGCACCTACGAGCAGTACTTC CASSLGTSGTYEQYF
TRBJ2-4 - TRBV29-1 - TGCAGCGGTTCGACGACAGGAGCCAAAAACATTCAGTACTTC CSGSTTGAKNIQYF
TRBJ1-4 - TRBV6-1 - TGTGCCAGCAGCGTGGGAGGGGCGGGTCTAGGACTGTTTTTT CASSVGGAGLGLFF
TRBJ2-4 - TRBV20-1 - TGCAGTGCTAGAGGCCCGGCTAACGAGTACTTC CSARGPANEYF
TRBJ2-2 - TRBV28 - TGTGCCAGCAGTTTAGGCCGAGCCGGGGAGCTGTTTTTT CASSLGRAGELFF
TRBJ1-5 - TRBV19 - TGTGCCAGTAGTGTGAGGGGAGAGGGCAATCAGCCCCAGCATTTT CASSVRGEGNQPQHF
TRBJ1-4 TRBD1 TRBV30 - TGTGCCTGGAGGGCACCGTTGGGGACAGGGGGCGGCGAAAAACTGTTTTTT CAWRAPLGTGGGEKLFF
TRBJ2-2 - TRBV4-3 - TGCGCCAGCCGGCGGGCGTCGGGGACCGGGGAGCTGTTTTTT CASRRASGTGELFF
TRBJ2-2 TRBD2 TRBV7-9 few TGTGCCATAACTAGCGGGCGGAACACCGGGGAGCTGTTTTTT CAITSGRNTGELFF
TRBJ2-7 TRBD2 TRBV5-1 - TGCGCCAGCAGCTTGTCAAGCGGGGTCTACGAGCAGTACTTC CASSLSSGVYEQYF
TRBJ2-5 TRBD1 TRBV2 - TGTGCCAGCATCAACGACAGGGGACAAGAGACCCAGTACTTC CASINDRGQETQYF
TRBJ2-4 TRBD1 TRBV6-5 - TGTGCCAGCAGTTCATTGACAGGGGGGGCCAAAAACATTCAGTACTTC CASSSLTGGAKNIQYF
TRBJ2-7 TRBD2 TRBV7-7 - TGTGCTAGCAGCTCCGGGACTAGCGGTTACGAGCAGTACTTC CASSSGTSGYEQYF
TRBJ2-5 - TRBV7-2 - TGTGCCAGCAGCGACCAGGGTTGGTTTTCGGAGACCCAGTACTTC CASSDQGWFSETQYF
TRBJ1-1 TRBD1 TRBV5-1 - TGCGCCAGCAGCTTAGGGGGCACGACTGAAGCTTTCTTT CASSLGGTTEAFF
TRBJ2-3 TRBD2 TRBV6-6 - TGTGCCAGCCTTAGCGGGGGTAGCACAGATACGCAGTATTTT CASLSGGSTDTQYF
TRBJ1-5 - TRBV6-1 once TGTGCCAGCAGTCCATCAGGGGTCACTAATCAGCCCCAGCATTTT CASSPSGVTNQPQHF